The entry below gives a single TCR beta chain sequence along with its context. Its antigen is not known. The data are from a study of cytomegalovirus exposure and HLA in healthy donors. Looked up from germline, CDR1 is MNHEY and CDR2 is SVGAGI. The CDR3 is 13 residues long. Trimming left V 7 bases short and J 4 bases short, with 10 bases between. Study-wide points: There were some public TCRs occurring in many donors, but most TCR sequences were rare.

The PCR was carried out with 60 Vbeta primers and 13 Jbeta primers. Profiling relied on immunoSEQ multiplex PCR, and the TCRdb table lists in-frame clones only, not all of them. This table holds hundreds of thousands of clones, 82% found once. The sequence was obtained from a man aged 35 to 55 in good health and CMV-seropositive. Input material: PBMCs. The rearrangement joins TRBV6-5 to TRBJ2-2; maybe TRBD2 (6 bases). Written as DNA, the CDR3 is TGTGCCAGCACCGGGACTGGCACCGGGGAGCTGTTTTTT. This codes for CASTGTGTGELFF.